This TCR beta chain was sequenced during a study of cytomegalovirus exposure and HLA in healthy donors. A few counts support this clone. PCR involved 60 Vbeta and 13 Jbeta primers. The repertoire was sequenced with immunoSEQ multiplex PCR; TCRdb's copy has only in-frame clones and lacks some. This sample yields 90,000 to 95,000 clones, of which roughly four fifths are seen a single time; about 0.5% belongs to the top ten. Germline V gene lookup returns CDR1 SNHLY and CDR2 FYNNEI. Losses at the gene ends were 5 bases for V and 6 bases for J; bases not matched to a gene: 5. CDR3 length: 15 residues. Sequenced material: PBMCs. The J gene is TRBJ1-5, the V gene TRBV2, with 12 bases matching TRBD1. The clonotype originates from a man aged 30 to 39 in good health and CMV-seronegative. The CDR3 sequence is CASSSGTGGLQPQHF. CDR3 sequence (DNA): TGTGCCAGCAGTTCCGGGACAGGGGGCCTTCAGCCCCAGCATTTT.